This entry lists 8 T cell receptor beta chains sequenced from one sample in a study of T cell clusters in autoimmune cytopenias. TRB amplification used approximately 250 ng of peripheral blood genomic DNA. TRB was amplified by touch-down multiplex PCR, primer pools A and B combined. Reanalyzing the multiplex PCR reads, TCRdb keeps one entry per CDR3 protein, without DNA. The table gives about 1,500 distinct CDR3 sequences; the top ten clones make up around half of it. These sequences were also reported in another study, on T cell repertoires in aging, cancer and after chemotherapy.

The sequenced sample consisted of peripheral blood. These receptors were collected from a human donor with chronic lymphocytic leukemia.

Frequency places this clonotype as medium-sized. This chain uses TRBV6-5 with TRBJ2-7; with no DNA, the TCRdb D assignment of TRBD1 cannot be verified. The germline V gene encodes CDR1 MNHEY and CDR2 SVGAGI. This CDR3 comprises 13 residues. CDR3 region: CASTQGTSYEQYF.

V usage is TRBV27 and J usage is TRBJ1-5. CDR3 length: 15 residues. Per germline, CDR1 MNHEY and CDR2 SMNVEV (reference sequence). The CDR3 sequence: CASSLDMYSNQPQHF.

The chain has TRBV7-3 and TRBJ2-1; TCRdb lists TRBD1, though no DNA is available to test this call. The CDR3 sequence is 17 residues long. CDR1 is SGHTA, CDR2 FQGTGA, per germline. CDR3 region: CASSPSGTGAAYNEQFF.

The J gene is TRBJ2-7, the V gene TRBV28; TCRdb lists TRBD1, though no DNA is available to test this call. The CDR3 is 13 residues long. Germline values: CDR1 MDHEN, CDR2 SYDVKM. CDR3 protein: CASLGTTNYEQYF.

By frequency, this clonotype registers hyperexpanded. V is TRBV7-6 and J is TRBJ2-2. Germline lookup yields CDR1 SGHVS and CDR2 FNYEAQ. CDR3 size: 14 residues. The CDR3 loop is CASSSDGNTGELFF.

This clonotype shows up as medium-sized by frequency. CDR3 residues: CASSSGTSGRVRHEQYF. V usage is TRBV6-2 or TRBV6-3 and J usage is TRBJ2-7; TCRdb indicates TRBD2, and absent DNA this call remains unverified. From germline, CDR1 is MNHEY and CDR2 SVGEGT. The CDR3 length is 17 residues.

By frequency, this clonotype registers medium-sized. The chain is built from TRBV24-1 and TRBJ2-2; TCRdb's assignment of TRBD1 cannot be checked, as there is no DNA. The length of the CDR3 is 15 residues. The germline CDR1 and CDR2 sequences are KGHDR and SFDVKD. CDR3 residues: CATSDSQGNTGELFF.

The chain is built from TRBV10-2 and TRBJ2-5; TCRdb gives TRBD2 as the D gene, but with no DNA this cannot be confirmed. CDR3 length equals 12 residues. Germline V gives CDR1 WSHSY, CDR2 SAAADI. The CDR3 here is CASKGNGVTQYF.